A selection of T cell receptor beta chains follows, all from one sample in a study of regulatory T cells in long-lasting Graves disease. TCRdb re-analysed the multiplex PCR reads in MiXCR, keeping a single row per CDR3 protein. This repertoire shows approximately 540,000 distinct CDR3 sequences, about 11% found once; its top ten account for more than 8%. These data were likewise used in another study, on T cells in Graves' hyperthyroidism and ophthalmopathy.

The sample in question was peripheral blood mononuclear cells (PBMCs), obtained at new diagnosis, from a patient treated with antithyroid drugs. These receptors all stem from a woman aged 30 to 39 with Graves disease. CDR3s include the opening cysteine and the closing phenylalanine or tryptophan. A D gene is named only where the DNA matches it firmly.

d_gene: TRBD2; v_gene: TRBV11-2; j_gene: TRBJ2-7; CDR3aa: CASSQNQGRLAGTDEQYF
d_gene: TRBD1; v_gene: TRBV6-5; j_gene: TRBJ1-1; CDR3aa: CASSYPHRGGTEAFF
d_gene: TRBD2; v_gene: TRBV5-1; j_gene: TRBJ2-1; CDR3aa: CASSFASGRSEQFF
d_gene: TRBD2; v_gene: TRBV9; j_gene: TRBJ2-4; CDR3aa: CASSLRGGLAGGENIQYF
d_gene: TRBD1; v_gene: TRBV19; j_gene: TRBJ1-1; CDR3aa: CASKDPRDRGHTEAFF
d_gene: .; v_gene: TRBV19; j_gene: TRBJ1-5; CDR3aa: CASSIDLKPYSNQPQHF
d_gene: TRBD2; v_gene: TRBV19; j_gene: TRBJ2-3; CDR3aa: CASISGPYRTDTQYF
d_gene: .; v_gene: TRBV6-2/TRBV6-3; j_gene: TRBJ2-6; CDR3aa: CASSYSSGANVLTF
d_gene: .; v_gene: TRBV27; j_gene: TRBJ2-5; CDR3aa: CASSRAVQETQYF
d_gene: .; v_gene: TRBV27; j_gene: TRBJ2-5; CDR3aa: CASSSIGGQETQYF
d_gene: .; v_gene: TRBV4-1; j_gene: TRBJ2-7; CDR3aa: CASSQERRLGSYEQYF
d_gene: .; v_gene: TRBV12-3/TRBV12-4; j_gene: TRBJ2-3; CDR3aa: CASSPLPDTQYF
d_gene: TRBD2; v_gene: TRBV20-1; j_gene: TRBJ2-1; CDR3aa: CSARPSGRPNSGNEQFF
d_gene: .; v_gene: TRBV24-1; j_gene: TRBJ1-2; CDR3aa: CARHSRTNYGYTF
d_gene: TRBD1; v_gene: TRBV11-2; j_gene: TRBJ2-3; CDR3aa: CASSLDPPTTGVDTQYF
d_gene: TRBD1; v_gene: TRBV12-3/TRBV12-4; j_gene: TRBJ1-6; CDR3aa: CASRTRQGVNSPLHF
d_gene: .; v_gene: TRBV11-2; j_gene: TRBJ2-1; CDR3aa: CASSFVQRRGNEQFF
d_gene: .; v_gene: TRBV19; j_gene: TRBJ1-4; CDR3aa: CASSPVSGNEKLFF
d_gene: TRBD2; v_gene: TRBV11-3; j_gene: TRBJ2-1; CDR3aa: CASSSRLADYNEQFF
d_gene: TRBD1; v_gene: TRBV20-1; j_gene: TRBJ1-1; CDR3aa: CSAGRGRTHTEAFF
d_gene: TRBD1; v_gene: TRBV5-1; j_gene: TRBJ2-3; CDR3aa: CASSRDRGPDTQYF
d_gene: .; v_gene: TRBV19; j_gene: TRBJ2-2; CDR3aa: CASGRAVGELFF
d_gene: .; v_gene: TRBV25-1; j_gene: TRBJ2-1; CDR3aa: CASSDSPVPLDEQFF
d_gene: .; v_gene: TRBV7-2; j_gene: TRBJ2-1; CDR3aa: CASSFGDPSEEQFF
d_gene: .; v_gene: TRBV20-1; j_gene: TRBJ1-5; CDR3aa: CSASIQGGNQPQHF
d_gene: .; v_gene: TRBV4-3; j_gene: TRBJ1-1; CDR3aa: CASSQVGSRGVAAFF
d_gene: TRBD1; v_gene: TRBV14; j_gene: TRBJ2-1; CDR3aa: CASSQMPGQGYNEQFF
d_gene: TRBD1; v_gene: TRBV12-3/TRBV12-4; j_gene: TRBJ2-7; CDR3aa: CASSKRTGHGDEQYF
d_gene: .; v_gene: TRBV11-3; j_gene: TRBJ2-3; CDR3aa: CASSSRTGNTDTQYF